The 22 T cell receptor beta chains listed next were all sequenced from one sample in a study of T cell responses to AZD1222 COVID-19 vaccine. Data came from immunoSEQ multiplex PCR; TCRdb stores just in-frame clones and leaves some out. The data contain just under 150,000 clones, 85% to 90% of them singletons. Sample: peripheral blood, taken 28 days after the second AZD1222 dose. The source of these receptors is an adult who received the AZD1222 COVID-19 vaccine.

V is TRBV5-1 and J is TRBJ1-1; D may be TRBD1 (5 bases). CDR3 length: 14 residues. Trimming took 1 base from V and 4 from J, leaving 11 bases between them. The V gene's germline CDR1 is SGHRS and CDR2 YFSETQ. CDR3 protein: CASSLTGLRTEAFF. The CDR3 region has the DNA TGCGCCAGCAGCTTGACAGGATTGCGCACTGAAGCTTTCTTT.

In its sample, this clone was seen once. Written as DNA, the CDR3 is TGTGCCAGCTCAGACCGGGACAATCAGCCCCAGCATTTT. Protein: CASSDRDNQPQHF. The V and J genes are TRBV18 and TRBJ1-5; D gene uncertain. The CDR3 loop spans 13 amino acids. V lost 5 bases, J lost 3 bases, and 8 bases lay in between. CDR1 is KGHSH and CDR2 is LQKENI in the germline V gene.

The CDR3 nucleotides read TGTGCCAGCAGCTTTGTTGAAAATCAGCCCCAGCATTTT. Its translation: CASSFVENQPQHF. The V call is TRBV5-8, the J call TRBJ1-5; D unclear. Trimming stripped 2 bases from V and 4 bases from J, with 7 bases between. Germline CDR1 and CDR2: SGHTS and YDEGEE. This CDR3 contains 13 residues.

The chain carries TRBV27 and TRBJ1-2, with D possibly TRBD1 on 6 matching bases. V was pared by 4 bases and J by 8 bases, with 11 bases between. Germline V gene lookup returns CDR1 MNHEY and CDR2 SMNVEV (reference sequence). The CDR3 has 12 amino acids. In DNA form, the CDR3 reads TGTGCCAGCAGTTCGGACAGCAAGGGCTACACCTTC. Translating gives CASSSDSKGYTF.

The rearrangement links TRBV11-2 to TRBJ1-2, with 7 bases that match TRBD1. The CDR3 is 14 residues long. Trimming at V came to 5 bases and at J to 1 base, leaving 4 bases not matched to a gene. The germline gives CDR1 SGHAT, CDR2 FQNNGV. CDR3 sequence reads: CASSARGVNYGYTF. The CDR3 DNA follows: TGTGCCAGCAGCGCCAGGGGGGTTAACTATGGCTACACCTTC.

The chain employs TRBV6-1 and TRBJ1-1; D is uncertain. From germline, CDR1 is MNHNS and CDR2 SASEGT. This CDR3 is built from 14 residues. Deletions cut 2 bases from V and 8 bases from J, with 15 bases between. In nucleotides, the CDR3 is TGTGCCAGCAGTGAAATTCCGTTCTACGGGGAAGCTTTCTTT. As protein: CASSEIPFYGEAFF.

The genes are TRBV27 and TRBJ1-2; D unclear. Germline CDR1 MNHEY, CDR2 SMNVEV (reference sequence). V lost 2 bases and J lost 7, with 11 bases in between. The CDR3 spans 13 residues. The CDR3 loop is CASSLAGDGGYTF. For the CDR3, the DNA is TGTGCCAGCAGTTTAGCCGGGGATGGTGGCTACACCTTC.

The chain recombines TRBV29-1 with TRBJ2-2; D is undetermined. The CDR3 loop spans 12 amino acids. CDR1 is SQVTM and CDR2 is ANQGSEA in the germline V gene. V was clipped by 5 bases and J by 7 bases, with 11 bases between them. The DNA of the CDR3 is TGCAGCGTTTTGAACCAAAACGGGGAGCTGTTTTTT. This gives the protein CSVLNQNGELFF.

This clone was seen a few times. The J gene is TRBJ2-3, the V gene TRBV2; D is unresolved. This CDR3 contains 14 residues. V shed 4 bases and J shed 2 bases, with 10 bases lying between them. From germline, CDR1 is SNHLY and CDR2 FYNNEI. The CDR3 sequence is CASSVFVDTDTQYF. The CDR3 region has the DNA TGTGCCAGCAGTGTTTTCGTCGACACAGATACGCAGTATTTT.

The V and J genes are TRBV28 and TRBJ1-1, with 7 positions matching TRBD1. Per the germline V gene, CDR1 is MDHEN and CDR2 is SYDVKM. With V trimmed by 3 bases and J by 7 bases, 5 bases remained unmatched. CDR3 length: 13 amino acids. The CDR3 DNA reads TGTGCCAGCAGTTTCCCGGACAGGATTGAAGCTTTCTTT. It is translated as CASSFPDRIEAFF.

The rearrangement joins TRBV7-6 to TRBJ1-3, with D unclear. V was clipped by 5 bases and J by 1 base, with 12 bases between them. The CDR3 spans 15 residues. Germline V gives CDR1 SGHVS, CDR2 FNYEAQ. CDR3 DNA: TGTGCCAGCAGCCCCCCAGGTTTTTCTGGAAACACCATATATTTT. It specifies CASSPPGFSGNTIYF.

This clone was seen a handful of times. This sequence joins TRBV28 and TRBJ1-1, with TRBD1 as a possible D gene (6 bases). Per germline, CDR1 MDHEN and CDR2 SYDVKM. The ends were cut back, 4 bases at V and 7 bases at J, with 19 bases in the middle. This CDR3 contains 15 residues. Written as DNA, the CDR3 is TGTGCCAGCAGTTGGGTACAGGGCTGGTTGCGTGAAGCTTTCTTT. Translated, it gives CASSWVQGWLREAFF. Full variable domain (missing parts from reference TRBV28 and TRBJ1-1): DVKVTQSSRYLVKRTGEKVFLECVQDMDHENMFWYRQDPGLGLRLIYFSYDVKMKEKGDIPEGYSVSREKKERFSLILESASTNQTSMYLCASSWVQGWLREAFFGQGTRLTVV.

The chain links TRBV21-1 to TRBJ2-1; no DNA check was done on the table's D call, TRBD2. TRBV21-1 is tagged as a pseudogene. The CDR3 has 15 amino acids. The CDR3, as DNA: TGTGCCAGCAGCAGGGGACTAGCGGGAGGCAATGAGCAGTTCTTC. Translation gives CASSRGLAGGNEQFF.

In this sample, this clone turned up a few times. This rearrangement joins TRBV7-8 to TRBJ1-4; no reliable D call. Germline loops: CDR1 SGHVS, CDR2 FQNEAQ. Trimming pared 5 bases from V and 5 bases from J, leaving 15 bases between. The CDR3 length is 15 residues. CDR3 nucleotide sequence: TGTGCCAGCAGCCCCTTGAGGGTGGAAAATGAAAAACTGTTTTTT. Translation: CASSPLRVENEKLFF.

The chain joins TRBV4-1 to TRBJ2-5; D is perhaps TRBD2 (6 bases). CDR1 and CDR2 (germline): MGHRA, YSYEKL. The CDR3 has 15 amino acids. The V end lost 5 bases, the J end lost 0 bases, and 13 bases lay between the germline ends. CDR3 loop: CASSYGGTYQETQYF. As DNA, the CDR3 is TGCGCCAGCAGCTACGGGGGAACCTACCAAGAGACCCAGTACTTC.

The V and J genes are TRBV7-9 and TRBJ1-6; 9 bases are a match to TRBD1. After removal of 6 bases from V and 8 bases from J, the junction contained 8 bases not matched to a gene. Germline loops: CDR1 SEHNR, CDR2 FQNEAQ (reference sequence). This CDR3 is built from 15 residues. The CDR3 DNA sequence: TGTGCCAGCAGTGAACAGGGGGCGGGGTATTCACCCCTCCACTTT. Translating gives CASSEQGAGYSPLHF.

The chain recombines TRBV28 with TRBJ1-5; D remains unclear. This CDR3 is 14 amino acids long. The V and J ends lost 1 base and 2 bases respectively, with 6 bases between them. Per the germline V gene, CDR1 is MDHEN and CDR2 is SYDVKM. The CDR3 nucleotides read TGTGCCAGCAGTTTATCCGGGGGCAATCAGCCCCAGCATTTT. Protein product: CASSLSGGNQPQHF.

This clone has a single count. The chain links TRBV5-4 to TRBJ2-1; D is tentatively TRBD1 or TRBD2 (6 bases each). The ends were cut back, 1 base at V and 2 bases at J, with 10 bases in the middle. Germline CDR1 reads SGHNT; CDR2 reads YYREEE (reference sequence). The CDR3 has 15 residues. CDR3: CASSLRGATYNEQFF. The DNA of the CDR3 is TGTGCCAGCAGCTTGAGGGGGGCGACCTACAATGAGCAGTTCTTC. The variable domain in full, with the rest retrieved from reference TRBV5-4 and TRBJ2-1, is ETGVTQSPTHLIKTRGQQVTLRCSSQSGHNTVSWYQQALGQGPQFIFQYYREEENGRGNFPPRFSGLQFPNYSSELNVNALELDDSALYLCASSLRGATYNEQFFGPGTRLTVL.

This clone appeared a single time. Other DNA sequences from this sample encode an identical CDR3 as well. CDR3 bases: TGTGCCAGCAGCTTAGCGGGGAGCACAGATACGCAGTATTTT. It translates to CASSLAGSTDTQYF. The chain recombines TRBV7-9 with TRBJ2-3; D uncertain. The CDR3 contains 14 residues. Germline V lookup: CDR1 SEHNR, CDR2 FQNEAQ (reference sequence). V shed 0 bases and J shed 0 bases, with 4 bases lying between them. The full variable domain, completed using reference TRBV7-9 and TRBJ2-3, is DTGVSQNPRHKITKRGQNVTFRCDPISEHNRLYWYRQTLGQGPEFLTYFQNEAQLEKSRLLSDRFSAERPKGSFSTLEIQRTEQGDSAMYLCASSLAGSTDTQYFGPGTRLTVL.

This clone was seen a few times. This chain joins TRBV6-5 and TRBJ2-2; 8 bases are shared with TRBD1. Trimming cost V 8 bases and J 5 bases; bases outside gene matches: 10. The CDR3 spans 15 residues. The germline V gene has CDR1 MNHEY and CDR2 SVGAGI. CDR3 loop: CASGKTGGRTGELFF. DNA for the CDR3: TGTGCCAGCGGAAAAACAGGGGGACGAACCGGGGAGCTGTTTTTT.

This clone was observed once. V usage is TRBV5-1 and J usage is TRBJ1-1; tentative D call: TRBD1 (6 bases). Germline assignment: CDR1 SGHRS and CDR2 YFSETQ. The CDR3 runs to 17 residues. The ends were cut back, 0 bases at V and 4 bases at J, with 19 bases in the middle. CDR3 DNA sequence: TGCGCCAGCAGCTTGGCTGTTATGGGGACAATGGGCACTGAAGCTTTCTTT. Translating gives CASSLAVMGTMGTEAFF.

J is TRBJ1-2 and V is TRBV9, with 10 bases that match TRBD1. The CDR3 is 15 amino acids. Unmatched junction bases numbered 4, after V lost 0 bases and J lost 5 bases. Germline CDR1 SGDLS, CDR2 YYNGEE. CDR3 protein: CASSVARTGGYGYTF. In nucleotides, the CDR3 is TGTGCCAGCAGCGTAGCTCGGACAGGGGGGTATGGCTACACCTTC.